The 30 T cell receptor beta chains below all came from one sample that was sequenced in a study of blood T cell repertoires in COVID-19. TCRdb keeps only in-frame clones here, not all; method: immunoSEQ multiplex PCR. This table holds 130,000 to 150,000 clones, roughly 84% found once. Sequenced: PBMCs or T cells enriched from blood (not recorded which). The receptors were sampled from a woman aged 45-65 years who had been exposed to COVID-19.

The chain links TRBV7-2 to TRBJ2-1, with 10 bases matching TRBD2. Per the germline V gene, CDR1 is SGHTA and CDR2 is FQGNSA. The V gene end was trimmed by 5 bases and the J gene end by 3 bases; junction bases not matched to a gene: 4. This CDR3 is 15 amino acids long. In nucleotides, the CDR3 is TGTGCCAGCAGCCCTGAGCGGGGGGGCTACAATGAGCAGTTCTTC. Encoded protein: CASSPERGGYNEQFF.

CDR3 region: CASSGTGDMDEQFF. The CDR3 nucleotides are TGTGCCAGTAGTGGGACAGGGGATATGGATGAGCAGTTCTTC. This sequence joins TRBV19 and TRBJ2-1; 10 nucleotides match TRBD1. With V trimmed by 5 bases and J by 8 bases, 6 bases remained unmatched. Germline V CDR1 and CDR2: LNHDA, SQIVND (reference sequence). The CDR3 extends over 14 amino acids.

The V gene is TRBV7-3, the J gene TRBJ2-3; 11 bases are shared with TRBD2. The CDR3 spans 14 residues. V dropped 6 bases and J dropped 3; count of bases not matched to a gene: 2. Germline CDR1 reads SGHTA; CDR2 reads FQGTGA. CDR3 sequence: CASRTSGVTDTQYF. The CDR3 coding sequence is TGTGCCAGCAGGACTAGCGGGGTGACAGATACGCAGTATTTT.

V usage is TRBV7-2 and J usage is TRBJ1-1; 12 positions match TRBD1. Germline V lookup: CDR1 SGHTA, CDR2 FQGNSA. This CDR3 is 16 amino acids long. J was trimmed by 4 bases and V by 1 base; bases with no gene match: 4. CDR3 sequence: CASSLVGTGGTTEAFF. The DNA of the CDR3 is TGTGCCAGCAGCTTAGTAGGGACAGGGGGCACCACTGAAGCTTTCTTT.

This clone came up a few times. The chain combines TRBV4-2 with TRBJ1-5, with TRBD1 matching over 8 bases. The junction had 1 base not matched to a gene; V was cut back by 2 bases and J by 1 base. Germline-derived CDR1 and CDR2 are LGHNA and YNFKEQ. CDR3 length: 15 amino acids. The CDR3 loop is CASSQRQGSNQPQHF. CDR3 coding DNA: TGTGCCAGCAGCCAACGACAGGGGAGCAATCAGCCCCAGCATTTT.

This clone has just a few counts. V and J are TRBV6-1 and TRBJ1-5; 7 bases are a match to TRBD1. This CDR3 has 14 amino acids. Germline-derived CDR1 and CDR2 are MNHNS and SASEGT. The V and J ends lost 0 bases and 7 bases, in that order; junction bases with no gene match: 3. The CDR3 coding sequence is TGTGCCAGCAGTGAAGCAGGGGGCTGGCAGCCCCAGCATTTT. Its protein is CASSEAGGWQPQHF.

In this sample, this clone turned up once. This chain links TRBV7-6 with TRBJ2-5; 11 positions match TRBD2. The V gene end was trimmed by 8 bases and the J gene end by 2 bases; junction bases not matched to a gene: 10. The CDR3 covers 16 residues. Germline lookup yields CDR1 SGHVS and CDR2 FNYEAQ. The CDR3 reads CASGVPTSGGQETQYF. The CDR3 DNA is TGTGCCAGCGGGGTTCCCACTAGCGGGGGACAAGAGACCCAGTACTTC.

The sample holds a few counts of this clone. The J gene is TRBJ1-2, the V gene TRBV19, with TRBD1 matching 8 bases. The CDR3 loop spans 14 amino acids. The germline gives CDR1 LNHDA, CDR2 SQIVND (reference sequence). J was trimmed by 5 bases and V by 5 bases; bases with no gene match: 7. This chain's CDR3 is CASSPRTGSYGYTF. CDR3 nucleotides: TGTGCCAGTAGTCCACGGACAGGGTCGTATGGCTACACCTTC.

The gene calls are TRBV19 and TRBJ1-6; D is unresolved. This CDR3 region has 14 residues. In germline, CDR1 is LNHDA, CDR2 SQIVND (reference sequence). The V end was cut by 2 bases, the J end by 5 bases, with 7 bases between. The CDR3 is CASSITRNNSPLHF. CDR3 sequence (DNA): TGTGCCAGTAGTATAACGAGGAATAATTCACCCCTCCACTTT.

The CDR3 is CASSRNRVSGGNTIYF. The CDR3 region has the DNA TGTGCCAGCAGCAGAAACAGGGTATCGGGGGGAAACACCATATATTTT. J is TRBJ1-3 and V is TRBV5-6, with a tentative D call TRBD1 (6 bases). V gave up 4 bases and J gave up 4 bases, with 18 bases separating them. Germline-derived CDR1 and CDR2 are SGHDT and YYEEEE. The CDR3 has 16 amino acids.

In this sample, this clone turned up a few times. The chain combines TRBV27 with TRBJ2-1, with TRBD2 matching 9 bases. This CDR3 has 16 amino acids. With 5 bases clipped from V and 5 bases from J, the junction kept 10 bases outside the gene matches. Per germline, CDR1 MNHEY and CDR2 SMNVEV (reference sequence). The CDR3 DNA is TGTGCCAGCAGTGTTCTTAGCGGGAGTAAGAACAATGAGCAGTTCTTC. This translates into CASSVLSGSKNNEQFF.

The chain uses TRBV6-5 and TRBJ2-5; TRBD1 is a possible D gene (6 bases). V dropped 7 bases and J dropped 4 bases, with 10 bases sitting between them. The CDR3 is 12 amino acids. The germline V gene encodes CDR1 MNHEY and CDR2 SVGAGI. Written as DNA, the CDR3 is TGTGCCAGCACTCTGGACAGAGAGACCCAGTACTTC. Its translation is CASTLDRETQYF.

About this clone: An end of the junction differs from the germline gene, which may be a read error. This sequence joins TRBV7-6 and TRBJ2-3; TRBD2 matches at 10 bases. Germline V gene sequence: CDR1 SGHVS, CDR2 FNYEAQ. There are 15 residues in the CDR3. The CDR3 reads CASSLAGVTVDTQYF. CDR3 nucleotides: TGTGCCAGCAGCCTAGCGGGAGTTACGGTAGATACGCAGTATTTT.

The V and J genes are TRBV4-3 and TRBJ1-2; TRBD1 might be the D (5 bases). The CDR3 is made up of 13 amino acids. Germline lookup yields CDR1 LGHNA and CDR2 YSLEER. V gave up 0 bases and J gave up 12 bases, with 14 bases separating them. CDR3: CASSQDLDTAHTF. CDR3 nucleotide sequence: TGCGCCAGCAGCCAAGATCTGGACACCGCTCACACCTTC.

The V gene is TRBV6-2 or TRBV6-3, the J gene TRBJ2-1; 9 nucleotides align to TRBD1. The CDR3 is 17 residues long. Trimming took 0 bases from V and 8 from J; bases not matched to a gene: 11. Looked up from germline, CDR1 is MNHEY and CDR2 is SVGEGT. Here the CDR3 DNA reads TGTGCCAGCAGTTACTCGATTGGGACAGGGATCGTGGATGAGCAGTTCTTC. It yields the protein CASSYSIGTGIVDEQFF.

This chain uses TRBV27 with TRBJ2-3; the D is unclear. From germline, CDR1 is MNHEY and CDR2 SMNVEV (reference sequence). The CDR3 runs 12 residues. Trimming pared 5 bases from V and 1 base from J, leaving 4 bases between. CDR3 DNA: TGTGCCAGCAGTCTCGGCACAGATACGCAGTATTTT. Protein: CASSLGTDTQYF.

The chain uses TRBV10-1 and TRBJ2-7; a possible D gene is TRBD2 (6 bases). V dropped 6 bases and J dropped 6 bases, with 18 bases sitting between them. The CDR3 covers 14 residues. Germline V gene sequence: CDR1 WNHNN, CDR2 SYGVQD (reference sequence). This CDR3 is CASRPARERGEQYF. DNA for the CDR3: TGCGCCAGCAGACCAGCACGGGAGAGGGGCGAGCAGTACTTC.

The chain couples TRBV4-1 to TRBJ2-7; maybe TRBD2 (5 bases). Trimming left V 1 base short and J 0 bases short, with 7 bases between. This CDR3 contains 14 residues. Germline lookup yields CDR1 MGHRA and CDR2 YSYEKL. As DNA, the CDR3 is TGCGCCAGCAGCCAAGTGGGGAGCTCCTACGAGCAGTACTTC. Translated: CASSQVGSSYEQYF.

This chain uses TRBV7-2 with TRBJ2-3; 8 positions match TRBD2. Losses at the gene ends were 1 base for V and 3 bases for J; bases not matched to a gene: 3. Per the germline V gene, CDR1 is SGHTA and CDR2 is FQGNSA. This CDR3 is 15 amino acids long. The CDR3 loop reads CASSLELADTDTQYF. CDR3 bases: TGTGCCAGCAGCTTAGAACTAGCGGATACAGATACGCAGTATTTT.

V gene TRBV28 combines with J gene TRBJ1-4, with 11 bases that match TRBD1. Unmatched junction bases numbered 3, after V lost 3 bases and J lost 6 bases. The CDR3 covers 15 residues. Germline V gene lookup returns CDR1 MDHEN and CDR2 SYDVKM. Written as DNA, the CDR3 is TGTGCCAGCAGTTTTGGGACAGGGGGACATGAAAAACTGTTTTTT. It encodes CASSFGTGGHEKLFF.

This clone showed up just once. V is TRBV18 and J is TRBJ2-2; 7 nucleotides agree with TRBD1. CDR3 length: 15 amino acids. Germline CDR1 KGHSH, CDR2 LQKENI. Trimming removed 6 bases from V and 0 bases from J; junction bases left unmatched: 4. The CDR3 sequence: CASSQTGSNTGELFF. The DNA of the CDR3 is TGTGCCAGCTCCCAGACAGGGTCGAACACCGGGGAGCTGTTTTTT.

The genes are TRBV7-3 and TRBJ2-3, with TRBD2 matching over 9 bases. The germline CDR1 and CDR2 sequences are SGHTA and FQGTGA. The CDR3 loop spans 18 amino acids. V was pared by 1 base and J by 3 bases, with 11 bases of the junction left unmatched. CDR3 DNA: TGTGCCAGCAGCTTAAACCCCCAACTAGCGGGTCAAACAGATACGCAGTATTTT. Translation: CASSLNPQLAGQTDTQYF. Full variable domain (remainder filled in from reference TRBV7-3 and TRBJ2-3): GAGVSQTPSNKVTEKGKYVELRCDPISGHTALYWYRQSLGQGPEFLIYFQGTGAADDSGLPNDRFFAVRPEGSVSTLKIQRTERGDSAVYLCASSLNPQLAGQTDTQYFGPGTRLTVL.

V gene TRBV6-5 combines with J gene TRBJ1-5, with 7 bases fitting TRBD1. Per the germline V gene, CDR1 is MNHEY and CDR2 is SVGAGI. The length of the CDR3 is 13 residues. With 8 bases clipped from V and 5 bases from J, the junction kept 6 bases outside the gene matches. CDR3 loop: CASSDRDDQPQHF. CDR3 in DNA: TGTGCCAGCTCCGACAGGGATGATCAGCCCCAGCATTTT.

The V and J genes are TRBV18 and TRBJ1-1; 9 nucleotides match TRBD1. This CDR3 has 14 residues. With V trimmed by 4 bases and J by 10 bases, 10 bases remained unmatched. Germline CDR1 KGHSH, CDR2 LQKENI. The CDR3 region is CASSLDRGSPGAFF. In nucleotides, the CDR3 is TGTGCCAGCTCACTGGACAGGGGATCACCGGGAGCTTTCTTT.

This clone was seen a handful of times. The chain combines TRBV29-1 with TRBJ1-3; D is ambiguous. V was clipped by 3 bases and J by 2 bases, with 8 bases between them. CDR1 and CDR2 from the germline V gene are SQVTM and ANQGSEA. The CDR3 runs to 13 residues. In DNA form, the CDR3 reads TGCAGCGTTGACGGGGTGGCTGGAAACACCATATATTTT. This translates into CSVDGVAGNTIYF.

Only one count was recorded for this clone. The gene calls are TRBV29-1 and TRBJ1-1; TRBD1 agrees at 7 bases. V shed 7 bases, J shed 6 bases, and the junction held 11 bases outside the gene matches. This CDR3 spans 13 amino acids. Germline CDR1 and CDR2: SQVTM and ANQGSEA. CDR3 sequence: CSADVGGRAEAFF. The CDR3 nucleotides are TGCAGCGCCGATGTAGGGGGCAGGGCTGAAGCTTTCTTT.

V usage is TRBV6-1 and J usage is TRBJ2-7, with D possibly TRBD2 on 5 matching bases. Germline lookup yields CDR1 MNHNS and CDR2 SASEGT. CDR3 size: 12 residues. V lost 1 base and J 7 bases, leaving 8 bases between the germline ends. The CDR3: CASSEVTGEQYF. In DNA, the CDR3 is TGTGCCAGCAGTGAAGTAACGGGGGAGCAGTACTTC.

This clone has just a few counts. V gene TRBV4-3 combines with J gene TRBJ2-7; TRBD2 agrees at 8 bases. In germline, CDR1 is LGHNA, CDR2 YSLEER. Trimming at V came to 1 base and at J to 5 bases, leaving 7 bases not matched to a gene. The length of the CDR3 is 15 residues. The CDR3 nucleotides read TGCGCCAGCAGCCAAGCAGCGGGAGTGAACCACGAGCAGTACTTC. This translates into CASSQAAGVNHEQYF.

The V and J genes are TRBV7-2 and TRBJ2-3; 8 bases are a match to TRBD2. V trimming: 3 bases; J trimming: 2 bases; junction bases outside the gene matches: 7. Germline values: CDR1 SGHTA, CDR2 FQGNSA. The CDR3 covers 16 residues. The CDR3 loop reads CASSFGTRASTDTQYF. CDR3 bases: TGTGCCAGCAGCTTTGGGACTAGGGCCTCCACAGATACGCAGTATTTT.

This clone was counted a few times. The chain couples TRBV5-4 to TRBJ1-1, with a weak D call TRBD1 (6 bases). The V gene's germline CDR1 is SGHNT and CDR2 YYREEE (reference sequence). V lost 2 bases to trimming and J lost 6 bases, with 11 bases between them. The CDR3 length is 13 residues. In DNA, the CDR3 is TGTGCCAGCAGCTTAGGGGGAAAATCTGAAGCTTTCTTT. This translates into CASSLGGKSEAFF.